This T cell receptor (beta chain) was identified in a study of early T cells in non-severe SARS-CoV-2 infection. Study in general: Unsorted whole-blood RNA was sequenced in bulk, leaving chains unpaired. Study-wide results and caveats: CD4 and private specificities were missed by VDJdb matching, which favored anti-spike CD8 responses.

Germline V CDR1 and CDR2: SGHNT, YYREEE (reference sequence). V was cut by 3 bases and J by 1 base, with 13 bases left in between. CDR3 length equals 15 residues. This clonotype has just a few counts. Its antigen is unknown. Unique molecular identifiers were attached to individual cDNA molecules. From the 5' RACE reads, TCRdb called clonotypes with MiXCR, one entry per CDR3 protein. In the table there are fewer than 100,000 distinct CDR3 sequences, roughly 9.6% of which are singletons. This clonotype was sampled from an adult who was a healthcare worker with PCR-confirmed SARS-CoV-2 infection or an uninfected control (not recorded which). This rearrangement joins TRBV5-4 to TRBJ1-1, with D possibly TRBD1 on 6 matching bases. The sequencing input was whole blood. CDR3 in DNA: TGTGCCAGCAGCTCCCGGGCGACAGGGAACACTGAAGCTTTCTTT. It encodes CASSSRATGNTEAFF. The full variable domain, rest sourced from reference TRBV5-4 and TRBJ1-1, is ETGVTQSPTHLIKTRGQQVTLRCSSQSGHNTVSWYQQALGQGPQFIFQYYREEENGRGNFPPRFSGLQFPNYSSELNVNALELDDSALYLCASSSRATGNTEAFFGQGTRLTVV.